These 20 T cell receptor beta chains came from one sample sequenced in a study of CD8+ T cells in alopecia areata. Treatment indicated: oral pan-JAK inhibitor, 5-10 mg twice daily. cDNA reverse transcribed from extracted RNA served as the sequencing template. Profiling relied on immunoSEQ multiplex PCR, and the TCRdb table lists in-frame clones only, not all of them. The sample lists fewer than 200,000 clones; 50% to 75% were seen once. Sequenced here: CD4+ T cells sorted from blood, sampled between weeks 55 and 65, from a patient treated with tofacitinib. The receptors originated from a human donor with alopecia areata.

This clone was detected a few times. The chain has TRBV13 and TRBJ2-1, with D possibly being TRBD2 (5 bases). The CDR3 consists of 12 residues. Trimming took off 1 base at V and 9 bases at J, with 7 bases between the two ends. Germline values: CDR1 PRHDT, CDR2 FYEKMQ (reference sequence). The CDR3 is CASSLVASEQFF. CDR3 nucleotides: TGTGCCAGCAGCTTAGTAGCGTCTGAGCAGTTCTTC.

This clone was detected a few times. The CDR3 here is CASSVDQGHYNEQFF. CDR3 nucleotides: TGTGCCAGCAGCGTAGATCAGGGGCATTACAATGAGCAGTTCTTC. The rearrangement joins TRBV9 to TRBJ2-1; possibly TRBD1 for D (6 bases). This CDR3 is 15 amino acids long. Trimming removed 0 bases at V and 4 bases at J, with 11 bases between. The germline gives CDR1 SGDLS, CDR2 YYNGEE.

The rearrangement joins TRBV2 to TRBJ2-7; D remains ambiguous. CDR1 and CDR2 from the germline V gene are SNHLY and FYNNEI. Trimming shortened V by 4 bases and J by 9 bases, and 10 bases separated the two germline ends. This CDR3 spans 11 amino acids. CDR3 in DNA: TGTGCCAGCAGTGCAAACACCTTGCAGTACTTC. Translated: CASSANTLQYF.

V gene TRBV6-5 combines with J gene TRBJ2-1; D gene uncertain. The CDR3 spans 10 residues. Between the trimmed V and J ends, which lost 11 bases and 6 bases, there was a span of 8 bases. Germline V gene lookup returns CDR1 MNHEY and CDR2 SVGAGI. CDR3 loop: CAPTCNEQFF. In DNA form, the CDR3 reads TGTGCCCCCACGTGCAATGAGCAGTTCTTC.

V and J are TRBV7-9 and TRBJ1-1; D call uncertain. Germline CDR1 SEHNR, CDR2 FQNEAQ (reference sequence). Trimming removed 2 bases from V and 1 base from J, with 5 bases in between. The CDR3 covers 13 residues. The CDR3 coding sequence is TGTGCCAGCAGCTTAACGGAGAACACTGAAGCTTTCTTT. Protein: CASSLTENTEAFF. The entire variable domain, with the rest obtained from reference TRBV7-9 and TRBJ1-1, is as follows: DTGVSQNPRHKITKRGQNVTFRCDPISEHNRLYWYRQTLGQGPEFLTYFQNEAQLEKSRLLSDRFSAERPKGSFSTLEIQRTEQGDSAMYLCASSLTENTEAFFGQGTRLTVV.

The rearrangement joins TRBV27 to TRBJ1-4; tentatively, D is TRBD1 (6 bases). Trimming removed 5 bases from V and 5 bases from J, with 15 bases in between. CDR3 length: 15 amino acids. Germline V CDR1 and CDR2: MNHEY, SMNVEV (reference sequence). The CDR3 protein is CASSAQGRHNEKLFF. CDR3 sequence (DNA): TGTGCCAGCAGTGCTCAGGGGCGTCACAATGAAAAACTGTTTTTT.

This CDR3 is CASSAQRGNYGYTF. The CDR3 DNA follows: TGTGCCAGCAGCGCCCAGAGGGGAAACTATGGCTACACCTTC. The V call is TRBV7-9, the J call TRBJ1-2; tentatively, D is TRBD1 (5 bases). The CDR3 sequence is 14 residues long. Germline loops: CDR1 SEHNR, CDR2 FQNEAQ (reference sequence). The ends were cut back, 5 bases at V and 2 bases at J, with 12 bases in the middle.

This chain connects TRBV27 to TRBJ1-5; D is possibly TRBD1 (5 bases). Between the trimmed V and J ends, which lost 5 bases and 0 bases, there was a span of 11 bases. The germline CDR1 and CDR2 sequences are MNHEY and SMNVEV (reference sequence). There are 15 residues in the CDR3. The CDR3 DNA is TGTGCCAGCAGTGGGACCTCCAGTAGCAATCAGCCCCAGCATTTT. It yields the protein CASSGTSSSNQPQHF.

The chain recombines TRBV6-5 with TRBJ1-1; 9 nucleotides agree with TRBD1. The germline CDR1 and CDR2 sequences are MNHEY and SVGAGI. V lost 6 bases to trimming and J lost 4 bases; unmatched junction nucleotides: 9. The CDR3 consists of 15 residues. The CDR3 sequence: CASSLQGARSTEAFF. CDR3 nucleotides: TGTGCCAGCAGCCTACAGGGGGCGCGGAGCACTGAAGCTTTCTTT.

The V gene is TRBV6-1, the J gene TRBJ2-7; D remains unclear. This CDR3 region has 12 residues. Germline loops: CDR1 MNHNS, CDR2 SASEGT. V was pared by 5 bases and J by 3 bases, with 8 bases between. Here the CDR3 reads CASSTPYYEQYF. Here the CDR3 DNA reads TGTGCCAGCAGTACTCCCTACTACGAGCAGTACTTC.

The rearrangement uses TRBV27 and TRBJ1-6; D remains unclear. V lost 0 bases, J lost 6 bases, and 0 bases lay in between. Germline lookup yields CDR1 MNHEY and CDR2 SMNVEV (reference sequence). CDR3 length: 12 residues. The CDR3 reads CASSLSNSPLHF. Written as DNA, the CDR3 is TGTGCCAGCAGTTTATCTAATTCACCCCTCCACTTT.

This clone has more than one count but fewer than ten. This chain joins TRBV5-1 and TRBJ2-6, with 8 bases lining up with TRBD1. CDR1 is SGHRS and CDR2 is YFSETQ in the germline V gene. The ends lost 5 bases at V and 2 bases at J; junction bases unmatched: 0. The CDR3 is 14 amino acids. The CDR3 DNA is TGCGCCAGCAGGACAGGGGCTGGGGCCAACGTCCTGACTTTC. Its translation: CASRTGAGANVLTF.

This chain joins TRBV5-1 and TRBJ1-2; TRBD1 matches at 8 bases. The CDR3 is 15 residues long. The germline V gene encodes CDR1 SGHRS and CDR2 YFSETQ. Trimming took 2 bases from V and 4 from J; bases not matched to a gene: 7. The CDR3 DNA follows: TGCGCCAGCAGCTTAACGACAGGGGTCGTCTATGGCTACACCTTC. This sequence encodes CASSLTTGVVYGYTF.

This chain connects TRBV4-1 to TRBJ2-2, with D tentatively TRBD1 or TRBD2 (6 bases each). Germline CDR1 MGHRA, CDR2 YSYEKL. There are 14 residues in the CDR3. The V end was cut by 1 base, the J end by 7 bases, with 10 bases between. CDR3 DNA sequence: TGCGCCAGCAGCCAAGCGGGGGCCAACGGGGAGCTGTTTTTT. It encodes CASSQAGANGELFF.

CDR3 nucleotide sequence: TGTGCCTGGAGGATTAGCGGGACGGAGACCCAGTACTTC. Translating it yields CAWRISGTETQYF. This chain links TRBV30 with TRBJ2-5; 8 positions match TRBD2. Trimming at V came to 3 bases and at J to 5 bases, leaving 5 bases not matched to a gene. The CDR3 runs 13 residues. Germline-derived CDR1 and CDR2 are GTSNPN and SVGIG (reference sequence). Together with reference TRBV30 and TRBJ2-5, the CDR3 gives the full variable domain: SQTIHQWPATLVQPVGSPLSLECTVEGTSNPNLYWYRQAAGRGLQLLFYSVGIGQISSEVPQNLSASRPQDRQFILSSKKLLLSDSGFYLCAWRISGTETQYFGPGTRLLVL.

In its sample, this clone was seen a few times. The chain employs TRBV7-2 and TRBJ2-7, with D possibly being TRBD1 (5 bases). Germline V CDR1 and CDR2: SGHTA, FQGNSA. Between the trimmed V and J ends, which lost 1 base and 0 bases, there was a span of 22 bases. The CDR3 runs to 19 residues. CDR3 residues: CASSLVIRVGPRSSYEQYF. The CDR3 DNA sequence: TGTGCCAGCAGCTTAGTGATCAGGGTAGGGCCAAGGAGCTCCTACGAGCAGTACTTC.

The CDR3 DNA is TGTGCCAGCACCTTTTTGGTAACAGGACATACCGGGGAGCTGTTTTTT. Translated: CASTFLVTGHTGELFF. This rearrangement joins TRBV27 to TRBJ2-2, with D possibly being TRBD1 (5 bases). The length of the CDR3 is 16 residues. The V end lost 7 bases, the J end lost 5 bases, and 20 bases lay between the germline ends. Germline V gene data show CDR1 as MNHEY and CDR2 as SMNVEV (reference sequence).

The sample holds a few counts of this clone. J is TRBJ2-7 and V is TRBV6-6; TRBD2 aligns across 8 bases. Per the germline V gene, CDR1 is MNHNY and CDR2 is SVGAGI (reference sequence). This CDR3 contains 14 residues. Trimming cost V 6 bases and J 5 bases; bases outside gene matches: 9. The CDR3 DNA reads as TGTGCCAGCAGCGGGGGGGCGCTTGTCAACGAGCAGTACTTC. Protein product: CASSGGALVNEQYF.

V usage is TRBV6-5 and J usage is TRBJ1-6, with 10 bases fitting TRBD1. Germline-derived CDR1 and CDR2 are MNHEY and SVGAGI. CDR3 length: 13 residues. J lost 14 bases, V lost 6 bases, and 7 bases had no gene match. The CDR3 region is CASSLGQGVTLHF. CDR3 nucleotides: TGTGCCAGCAGCCTCGGACAGGGGGTGACCCTCCACTTT.

The CDR3 is CASSLPGFNEQFF. As DNA, the CDR3 is TGTGCCAGCAGCTTACCGGGATTTAATGAGCAGTTCTTC. The V and J genes are TRBV7-2 and TRBJ2-1; D perhaps matches TRBD2 (5 bases). The CDR3 loop spans 13 amino acids. Germline values: CDR1 SGHTA, CDR2 FQGNSA. V was pared by 2 bases and J by 7 bases, with 9 bases between.